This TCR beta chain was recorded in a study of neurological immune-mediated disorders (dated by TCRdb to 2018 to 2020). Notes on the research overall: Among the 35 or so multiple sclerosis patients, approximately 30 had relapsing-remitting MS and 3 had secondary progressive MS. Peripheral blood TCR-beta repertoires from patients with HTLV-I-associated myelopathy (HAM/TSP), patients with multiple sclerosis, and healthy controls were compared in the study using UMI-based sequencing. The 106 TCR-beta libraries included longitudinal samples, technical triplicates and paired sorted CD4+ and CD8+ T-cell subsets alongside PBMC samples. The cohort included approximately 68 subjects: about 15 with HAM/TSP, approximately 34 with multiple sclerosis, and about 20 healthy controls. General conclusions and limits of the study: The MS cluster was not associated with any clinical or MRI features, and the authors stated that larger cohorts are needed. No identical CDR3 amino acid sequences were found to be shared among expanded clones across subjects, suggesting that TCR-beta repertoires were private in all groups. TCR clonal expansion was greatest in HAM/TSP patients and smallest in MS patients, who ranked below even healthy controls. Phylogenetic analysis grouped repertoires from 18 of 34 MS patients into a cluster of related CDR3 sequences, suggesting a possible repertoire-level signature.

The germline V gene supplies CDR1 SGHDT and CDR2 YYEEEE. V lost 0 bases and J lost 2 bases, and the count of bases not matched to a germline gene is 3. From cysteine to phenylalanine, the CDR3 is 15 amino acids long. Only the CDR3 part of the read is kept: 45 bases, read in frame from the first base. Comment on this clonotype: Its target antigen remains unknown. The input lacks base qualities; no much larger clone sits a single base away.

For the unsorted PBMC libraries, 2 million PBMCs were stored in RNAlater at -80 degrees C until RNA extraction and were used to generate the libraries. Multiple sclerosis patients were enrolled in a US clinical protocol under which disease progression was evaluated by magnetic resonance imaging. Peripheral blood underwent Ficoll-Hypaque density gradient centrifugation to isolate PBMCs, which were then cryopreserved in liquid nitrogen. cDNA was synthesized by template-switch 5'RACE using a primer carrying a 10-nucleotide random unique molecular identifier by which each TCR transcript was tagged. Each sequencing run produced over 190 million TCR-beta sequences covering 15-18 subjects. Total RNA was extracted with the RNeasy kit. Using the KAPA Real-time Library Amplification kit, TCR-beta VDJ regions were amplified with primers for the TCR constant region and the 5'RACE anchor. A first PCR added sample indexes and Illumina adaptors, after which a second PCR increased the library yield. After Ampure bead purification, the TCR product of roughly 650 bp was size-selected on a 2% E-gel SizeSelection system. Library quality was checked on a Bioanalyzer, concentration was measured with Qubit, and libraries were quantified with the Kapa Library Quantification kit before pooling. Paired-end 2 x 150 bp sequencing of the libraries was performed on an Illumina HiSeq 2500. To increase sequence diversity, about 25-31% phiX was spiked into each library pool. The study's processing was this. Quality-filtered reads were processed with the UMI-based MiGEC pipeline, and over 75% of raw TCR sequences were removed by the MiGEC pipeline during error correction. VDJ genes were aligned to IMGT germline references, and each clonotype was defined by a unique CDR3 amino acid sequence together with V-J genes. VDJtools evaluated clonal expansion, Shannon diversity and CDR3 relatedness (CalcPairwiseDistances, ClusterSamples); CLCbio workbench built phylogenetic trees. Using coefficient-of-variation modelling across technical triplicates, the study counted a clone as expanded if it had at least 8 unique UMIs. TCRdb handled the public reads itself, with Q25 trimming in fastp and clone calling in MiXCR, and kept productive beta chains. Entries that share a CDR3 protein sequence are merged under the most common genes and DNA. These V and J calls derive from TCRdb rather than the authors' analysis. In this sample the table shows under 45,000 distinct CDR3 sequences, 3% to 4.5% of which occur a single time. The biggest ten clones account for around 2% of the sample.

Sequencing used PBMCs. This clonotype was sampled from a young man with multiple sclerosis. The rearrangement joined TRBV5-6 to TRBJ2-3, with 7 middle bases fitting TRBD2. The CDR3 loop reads CASSLGLAVTDTQYF. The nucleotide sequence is TGTGCCAGCAGCTTGGGACTAGCAGTCACAGATACGCAGTATTTT.